This TCR beta chain was captured in a study of cytomegalovirus exposure and HLA in healthy donors. 60 Vbeta and 13 Jbeta primers were used in PCR. TCRdb's copy holds only in-frame clones and misses some; the assay was immunoSEQ multiplex PCR. Its table records about 75,000 clones. The CDR3 runs to 17 residues. The J segment lost 7 bases and the V segment lost 4 bases, leaving 13 bases of the junction unmatched. The V gene's germline CDR1 is SGHRS and CDR2 YFSETQ. The clonotype was recovered from a young man in good health and CMV-seropositive. Sequences were obtained from PBMCs. This chain joins TRBV5-1 and TRBJ2-2; 10 bases fit TRBD2. The CDR3 DNA is TGCGCCAGCAGCCCCGAGGTAGCGGGAGGAGGAGGCGGGGAGCTGTTTTTT. Encoded protein: CASSPEVAGGGGGELFF.